The clone carrying this TCR beta chain was counted once. Profiling relied on immunoSEQ multiplex PCR, and the TCRdb table lists in-frame clones only, not all of them. This sample has 300,000 to 350,000 clones; 75% to 90% occur once, and the top ten carry 2.5% to 3%. The source of the sample is a study of blood T cell repertoires in COVID-19. The CDR3 runs 13 residues. V gave up 1 base and J gave up 4 bases, with 8 bases separating them. Germline V gene sequence: CDR1 SEHNR, CDR2 FQNEAQ (reference sequence). The sample taken for sequencing was peripheral blood. The TCR sequence derives from a woman in her twenties or thirties with COVID-19, enrolled during active disease. This sequence joins TRBV7-9 and TRBJ2-7; the D gene is possibly TRBD2 (5 bases). This chain's CDR3 is CASSLVGAYEQYF. CDR3 nucleotide sequence: TGTGCCAGCAGCTTAGTGGGAGCTTACGAGCAGTACTTC.